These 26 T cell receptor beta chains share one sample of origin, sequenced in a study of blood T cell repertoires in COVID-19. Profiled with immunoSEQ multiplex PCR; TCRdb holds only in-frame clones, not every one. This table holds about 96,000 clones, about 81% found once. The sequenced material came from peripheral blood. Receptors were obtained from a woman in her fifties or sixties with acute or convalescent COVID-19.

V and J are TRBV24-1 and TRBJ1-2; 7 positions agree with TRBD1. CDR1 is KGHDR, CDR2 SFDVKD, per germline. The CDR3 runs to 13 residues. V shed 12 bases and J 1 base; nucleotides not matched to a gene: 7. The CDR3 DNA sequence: TGTGCCCCAACGGGACAGCTTAACTATGGCTACACCTTC. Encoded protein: CAPTGQLNYGYTF.

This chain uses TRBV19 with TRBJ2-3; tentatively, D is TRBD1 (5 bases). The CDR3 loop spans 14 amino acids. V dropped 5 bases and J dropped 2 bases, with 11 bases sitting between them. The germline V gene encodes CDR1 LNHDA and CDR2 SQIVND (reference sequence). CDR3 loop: CASSSRQYTDTQYF. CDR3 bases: TGTGCCAGTAGTTCACGACAGTACACAGATACGCAGTATTTT.

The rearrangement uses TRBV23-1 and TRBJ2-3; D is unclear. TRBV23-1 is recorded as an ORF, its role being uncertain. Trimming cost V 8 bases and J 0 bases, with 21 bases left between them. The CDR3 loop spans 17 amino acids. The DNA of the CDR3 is TGCGCCAGCCCCATATGTTTGGTTCTAACTAGCACAGATACGCAGTATTTT. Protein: CASPICLVLTSTDTQYF.

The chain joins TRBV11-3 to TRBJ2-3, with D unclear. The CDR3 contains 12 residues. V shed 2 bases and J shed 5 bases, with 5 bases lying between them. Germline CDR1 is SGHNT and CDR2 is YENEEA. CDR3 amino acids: CASSLNGDTQYF. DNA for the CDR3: TGTGCCAGCAGCTTAAACGGAGATACGCAGTATTTT.

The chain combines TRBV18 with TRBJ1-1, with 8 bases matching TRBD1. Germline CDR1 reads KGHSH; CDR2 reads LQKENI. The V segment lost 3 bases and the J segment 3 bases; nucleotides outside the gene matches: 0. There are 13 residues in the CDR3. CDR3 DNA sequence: TGTGCCAGCTCACCGACAGGGGACACTGAAGCTTTCTTT. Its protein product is CASSPTGDTEAFF. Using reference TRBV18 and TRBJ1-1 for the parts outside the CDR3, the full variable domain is NAGVMQNPRHLVRRRGQEARLRCSPMKGHSHVYWYRQLPEEGLKFMVYLQKENIIDESGMPKERFSAEFPKEGPSILRIQQVVRGDSAAYFCASSPTGDTEAFFGQGTRLTVV.

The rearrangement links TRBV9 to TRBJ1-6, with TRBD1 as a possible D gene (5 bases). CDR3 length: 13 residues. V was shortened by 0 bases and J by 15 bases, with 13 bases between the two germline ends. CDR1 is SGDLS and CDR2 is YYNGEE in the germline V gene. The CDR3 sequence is CASSVEGRSNLHF. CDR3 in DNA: TGTGCCAGCAGCGTAGAGGGGCGGTCCAACCTCCACTTT.

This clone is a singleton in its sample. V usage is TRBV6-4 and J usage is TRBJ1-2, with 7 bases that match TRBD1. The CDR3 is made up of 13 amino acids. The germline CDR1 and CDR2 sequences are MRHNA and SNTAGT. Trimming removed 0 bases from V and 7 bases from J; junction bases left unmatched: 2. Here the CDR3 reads CASSDSRGLGYTF. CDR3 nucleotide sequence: TGTGCCAGCAGTGACTCTAGGGGGCTTGGCTACACCTTC.

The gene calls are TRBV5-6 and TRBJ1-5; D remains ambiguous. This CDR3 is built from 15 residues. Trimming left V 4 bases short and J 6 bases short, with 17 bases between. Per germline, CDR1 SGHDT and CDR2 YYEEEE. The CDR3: CASSTGWGGGQPQHF. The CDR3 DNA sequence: TGTGCCAGCAGCACCGGGTGGGGAGGTGGTCAGCCCCAGCATTTT.

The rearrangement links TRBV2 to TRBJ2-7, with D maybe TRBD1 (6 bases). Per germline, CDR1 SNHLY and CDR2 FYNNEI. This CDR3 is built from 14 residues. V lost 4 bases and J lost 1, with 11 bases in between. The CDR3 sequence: CASSANRASYEQYF. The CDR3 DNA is TGTGCCAGCAGTGCGAACAGGGCTTCCTACGAGCAGTACTTC.

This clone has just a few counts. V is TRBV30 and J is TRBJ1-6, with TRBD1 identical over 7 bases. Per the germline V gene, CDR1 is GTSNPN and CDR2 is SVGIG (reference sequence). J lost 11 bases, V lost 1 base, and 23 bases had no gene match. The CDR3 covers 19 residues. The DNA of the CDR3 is TGTGCCTGGAGTGGTGGTCGGTCAGGGGGGAACGTGAAGTTGGCACCCCTCCACTTT. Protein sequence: CAWSGGRSGGNVKLAPLHF.

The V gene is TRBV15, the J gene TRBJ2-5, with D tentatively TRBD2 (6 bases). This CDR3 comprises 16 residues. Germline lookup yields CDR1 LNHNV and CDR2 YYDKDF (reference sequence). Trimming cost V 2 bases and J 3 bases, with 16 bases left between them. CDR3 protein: CATSRTAGLGEETQYF. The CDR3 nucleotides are TGTGCCACCAGCAGAACCGCGGGGCTTGGGGAAGAGACCCAGTACTTC.

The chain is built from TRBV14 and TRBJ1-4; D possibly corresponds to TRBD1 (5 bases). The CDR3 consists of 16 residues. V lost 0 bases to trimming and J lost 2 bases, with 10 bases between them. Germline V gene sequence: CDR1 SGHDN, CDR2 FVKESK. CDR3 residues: CASSQDRGFTNEKLFF. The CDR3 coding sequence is TGTGCCAGCAGCCAAGATCGGGGGTTCACTAATGAAAAACTGTTTTTT.

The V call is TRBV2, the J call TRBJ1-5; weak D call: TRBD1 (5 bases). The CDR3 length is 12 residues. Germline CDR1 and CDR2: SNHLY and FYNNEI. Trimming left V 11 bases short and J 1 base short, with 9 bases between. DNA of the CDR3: TGTGCCTGCCGACAGAGCAATCAGCCCCAGCATTTT. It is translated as CACRQSNQPQHF.

The CDR3 loop reads CASSLRGTGVGGETQYF. The CDR3 DNA reads TGTGCCAGCAGCTTGAGGGGGACAGGGGTGGGTGGAGAGACCCAGTACTTC. The chain is built from TRBV5-5 and TRBJ2-5; 10 bases line up with TRBD1. Germline trimming cut 1 base from V and 4 bases from J; bases unmatched to any gene: 10. The CDR3 sequence is 17 residues long. From germline, CDR1 is SGHKS and CDR2 YYEKEE (reference sequence).

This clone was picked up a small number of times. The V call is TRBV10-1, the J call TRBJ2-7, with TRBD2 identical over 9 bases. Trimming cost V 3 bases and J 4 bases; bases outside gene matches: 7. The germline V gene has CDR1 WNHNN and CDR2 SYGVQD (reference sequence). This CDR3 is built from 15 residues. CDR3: CASSEGTSLSYEQYF. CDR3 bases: TGCGCCAGCAGTGAAGGGACTAGCTTATCTTACGAGCAGTACTTC.

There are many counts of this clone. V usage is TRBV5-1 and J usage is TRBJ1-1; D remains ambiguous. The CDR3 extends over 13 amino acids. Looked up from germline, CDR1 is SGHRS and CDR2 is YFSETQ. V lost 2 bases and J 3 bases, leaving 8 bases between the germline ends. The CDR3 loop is CASSFTSHTEAFF. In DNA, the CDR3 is TGCGCCAGCAGCTTCACTTCCCACACTGAAGCTTTCTTT.

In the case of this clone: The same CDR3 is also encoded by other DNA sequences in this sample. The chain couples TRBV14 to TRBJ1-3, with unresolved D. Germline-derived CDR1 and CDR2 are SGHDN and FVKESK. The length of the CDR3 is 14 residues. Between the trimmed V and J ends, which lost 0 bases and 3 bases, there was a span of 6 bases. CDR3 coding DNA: TGTGCCAGCAGCCAAGATCGAGGTGGAAACACCATATATTTT. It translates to CASSQDRGGNTIYF. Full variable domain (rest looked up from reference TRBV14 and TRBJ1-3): EAGVTQFPSHSVIEKGQTVTLRCDPISGHDNLYWYRRVMGKEIKFLLHFVKESKQDESGMPNNRFLAERTGGTYSTLKVQPAELEDSGVYFCASSQDRGGNTIYFGEGSWLTVV.

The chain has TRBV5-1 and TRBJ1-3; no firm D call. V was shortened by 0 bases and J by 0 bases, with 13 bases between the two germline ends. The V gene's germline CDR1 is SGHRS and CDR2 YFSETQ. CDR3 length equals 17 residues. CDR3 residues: CASSLVASANSGNTIYF. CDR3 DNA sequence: TGCGCCAGCAGCTTGGTTGCCAGCGCTAACTCTGGAAACACCATATATTTT.

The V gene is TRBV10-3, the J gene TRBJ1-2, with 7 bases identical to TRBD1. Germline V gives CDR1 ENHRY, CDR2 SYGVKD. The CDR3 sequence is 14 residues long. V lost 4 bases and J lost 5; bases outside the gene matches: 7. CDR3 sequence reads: CAISGPDRAYGYTF. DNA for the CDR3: TGTGCCATCAGTGGCCCCGACAGGGCGTATGGCTACACCTTC.

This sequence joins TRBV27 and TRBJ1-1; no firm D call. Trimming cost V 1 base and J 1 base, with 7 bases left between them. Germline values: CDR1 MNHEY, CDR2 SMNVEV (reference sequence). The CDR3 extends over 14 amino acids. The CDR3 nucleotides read TGTGCCAGCAGTTTATTTGGCAGGAACACTGAAGCTTTCTTT. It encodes CASSLFGRNTEAFF.

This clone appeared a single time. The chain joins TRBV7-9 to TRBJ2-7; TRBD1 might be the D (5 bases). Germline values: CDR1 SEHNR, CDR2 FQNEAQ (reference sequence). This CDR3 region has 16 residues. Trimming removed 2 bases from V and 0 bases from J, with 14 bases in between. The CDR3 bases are TGTGCCAGCAGCTTACCCCTCAGGGCCAGCTCCTACGAGCAGTACTTC. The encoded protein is CASSLPLRASSYEQYF.

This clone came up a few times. CDR3 protein: CSVALQGNSPLHF. The DNA for the CDR3 is TGCAGCGTTGCGCTACAGGGCAATTCACCCCTCCACTTT. The rearrangement joins TRBV29-1 to TRBJ1-6; D might be TRBD1 (6 bases). The CDR3 has 13 amino acids. V lost 4 bases and J 7 bases, leaving 11 bases between the germline ends. The germline gives CDR1 SQVTM, CDR2 ANQGSEA.

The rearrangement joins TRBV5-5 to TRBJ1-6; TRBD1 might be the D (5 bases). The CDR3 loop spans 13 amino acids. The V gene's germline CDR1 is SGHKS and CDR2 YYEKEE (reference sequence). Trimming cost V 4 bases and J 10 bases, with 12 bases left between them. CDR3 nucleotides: TGTGCCAGCAGCGGGACTGTTGAATCACCCCTCCACTTT. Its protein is CASSGTVESPLHF.

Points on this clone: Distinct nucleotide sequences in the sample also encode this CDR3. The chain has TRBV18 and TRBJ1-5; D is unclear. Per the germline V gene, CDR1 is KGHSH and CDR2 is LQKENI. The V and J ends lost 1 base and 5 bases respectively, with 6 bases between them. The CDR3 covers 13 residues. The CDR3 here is CASSPQGDQPQHF. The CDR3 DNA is TGTGCCAGCTCACCACAGGGAGATCAGCCCCAGCATTTT.

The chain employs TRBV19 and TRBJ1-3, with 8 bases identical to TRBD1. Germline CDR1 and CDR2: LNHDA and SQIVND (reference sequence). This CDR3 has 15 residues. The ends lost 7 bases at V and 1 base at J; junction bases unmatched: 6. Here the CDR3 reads CASTQDRVSGNTIYF. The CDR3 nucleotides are TGTGCCAGTACCCAGGACAGGGTGTCTGGAAACACCATATATTTT.

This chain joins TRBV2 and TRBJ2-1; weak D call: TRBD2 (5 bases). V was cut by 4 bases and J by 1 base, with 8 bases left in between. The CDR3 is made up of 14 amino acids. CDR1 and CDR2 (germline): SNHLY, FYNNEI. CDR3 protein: CASSVDYSYNEQFF. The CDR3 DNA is TGTGCCAGCAGTGTTGACTATTCCTACAATGAGCAGTTCTTC.